This T cell receptor (beta chain) was found in a study of cytomegalovirus exposure and HLA in healthy donors. With 60 Vbeta and 13 Jbeta primers, the PCR was carried out. Assay used: immunoSEQ multiplex PCR; TCRdb lists only in-frame clones, some missing. The data show some 180,000 clones, around 83% seen once. Germline CDR1 and CDR2: SGHRS and YFSETQ. The V end was cut by 0 bases, the J end by 4 bases, with 8 bases between. The CDR3 extends over 14 amino acids. The V call is TRBV5-1, the J call TRBJ2-1; tentatively, D is TRBD1 (6 bases). Material for sequencing was PBMCs. The TCR comes from a man aged 40-49 years in good health and CMV-seropositive. The CDR3 DNA sequence: TGCGCCAGCAGCTTGGTGGACAGTTACAATGAGCAGTTCTTC. Translated, it gives CASSLVDSYNEQFF.